A selection of T cell receptor beta chains follows, all from one sample in a study of shared clonotypes between healthy human individuals. Only in-frame clones appear in the TCRdb table, and some are missing; sequencing was by immunoSEQ multiplex PCR. The sample shows about 1,800,000 clones, approximately 94% of them seen only once. The source material was naive CD8+ T cells sorted from blood. The receptor source for this set is a man aged 18-30 years in good health. Both conserved end residues are part of each CDR3. The D gene is left open where the match is weak. The size field is filled for only some rows; it gives once, few, many or a size class.

J gene: TRBJ2-5
D gene: -
clone size: -
V gene: TRBV6-5
CDR3 length: 13
CDR3 DNA: TGTGCCAGCTCCGTCTCCCTGGCGGAGACCCAGTACTTC
CDR3 protein: CASSVSLAETQYF

J gene: TRBJ2-3
D gene: TRBD2
clone size: -
V gene: TRBV7-9
CDR3 length: 17
CDR3 DNA: TGTGCCAGCAGCACGTCTAGCGGGGGTGTCGGCACAGATACGCAGTATTTT
CDR3 protein: CASSTSSGGVGTDTQYF

J gene: TRBJ2-2
D gene: TRBD1
clone size: -
V gene: TRBV19
CDR3 length: 14
CDR3 DNA: TGTGCCAGTAGTCCGGGACAGTACACCGGGGAGCTGTTTTTT
CDR3 protein: CASSPGQYTGELFF

J gene: TRBJ2-3
D gene: TRBD2
clone size: -
V gene: TRBV7-2
CDR3 length: 16
CDR3 DNA: TGTGCCAGCAGCCCGACTAGCGGGAGGGTCGCAGATACGCAGTATTTT
CDR3 protein: CASSPTSGRVADTQYF

J gene: TRBJ1-1
D gene: -
clone size: -
V gene: TRBV7-9
CDR3 length: 12
CDR3 DNA: TGTGCCAGCAGCTTAGACCAGGTAGAAGCTTTCTTT
CDR3 protein: CASSLDQVEAFF

J gene: TRBJ1-1
D gene: -
clone size: -
V gene: TRBV6-5
CDR3 length: 13
CDR3 DNA: TGTGCCAGCAGTCAGCTCCGGGGGACTGAAGCTTTCTTT
CDR3 protein: CASSQLRGTEAFF

J gene: TRBJ2-2
D gene: -
clone size: -
V gene: TRBV7-8
CDR3 length: 15
CDR3 DNA: TGTGCCAGCAGCTCATACAGGGACGACACCGGGGAGCTGTTTTTT
CDR3 protein: CASSSYRDDTGELFF

J gene: TRBJ2-2
D gene: -
clone size: -
V gene: TRBV7-9
CDR3 length: 15
CDR3 DNA: TGTGCCAGCAGCTCTACACAGGGGAACACCGGGGAGCTGTTTTTT
CDR3 protein: CASSSTQGNTGELFF

J gene: TRBJ2-7
D gene: TRBD1
clone size: -
V gene: TRBV6-5
CDR3 length: 14
CDR3 DNA: TGTGCCAGCAGAGATTACCGGGACAGCTACGAGCAGTACTTC
CDR3 protein: CASRDYRDSYEQYF

J gene: TRBJ2-7
D gene: -
clone size: -
V gene: TRBV6-5
CDR3 length: 15
CDR3 DNA: TGTGCCAGCAGTCCGTATAGCGGCCGGATTCACGAGCAGTACTTC
CDR3 protein: CASSPYSGRIHEQYF

J gene: TRBJ2-3
D gene: -
clone size: -
V gene: TRBV7-6
CDR3 length: 16
CDR3 DNA: TGTGCCAGCAGCGCAATGACAGTTAGCGGCGCAGATACGCAGTATTTT
CDR3 protein: CASSAMTVSGADTQYF

J gene: TRBJ2-7
D gene: TRBD2
clone size: -
V gene: TRBV11-2
CDR3 length: 18
CDR3 DNA: TGTGCCAGCAGCTTGACAGAACGGACTAGCGGGCCTCACTACGAGCAGTACTTC
CDR3 protein: CASSLTERTSGPHYEQYF

J gene: TRBJ2-5
D gene: -
clone size: once
V gene: TRBV27
CDR3 length: 10
CDR3 DNA: TGTGCCAGCAGTTCGGAGACCCAGTACTTC
CDR3 protein: CASSSETQYF

J gene: TRBJ1-1
D gene: -
clone size: -
V gene: TRBV29-1
CDR3 length: 14
CDR3 DNA: TGCAGCGTTGCTAGTTTGGAGGGGGGCACTGAAGCTTTCTTT
CDR3 protein: CSVASLEGGTEAFF

J gene: TRBJ2-1
D gene: -
clone size: -
V gene: TRBV29-1
CDR3 length: 13
CDR3 DNA: TGCAGCGGGGACGAATTGGGGGGTAACGAGCAGTTCTTC
CDR3 protein: CSGDELGGNEQFF

J gene: TRBJ2-4
D gene: -
clone size: once
V gene: TRBV19
CDR3 length: 15
CDR3 DNA: TGTGCCAGTAGTACCTCGGTGGTAGGGGAGGACATTCAGTACTTC
CDR3 protein: CASSTSVVGEDIQYF

J gene: TRBJ1-4
D gene: -
clone size: -
V gene: TRBV7-9
CDR3 length: 16
CDR3 DNA: TGTGCCAGCAGCTATAGACGAGCAGAAGATAATGAAAAACTGTTTTTT
CDR3 protein: CASSYRRAEDNEKLFF

J gene: TRBJ1-2
D gene: -
clone size: few
V gene: TRBV29-1
CDR3 length: 12
CDR3 DNA: TGCAGCGTTCGGGGGGAACCCTATGGCTACACCTTC
CDR3 protein: CSVRGEPYGYTF

J gene: TRBJ2-7
D gene: -
clone size: -
V gene: TRBV5-4
CDR3 length: 15
CDR3 DNA: TGTGCCAGCAGCTTGACAGAGCAACTACCCTACGAGCAGTACTTC
CDR3 protein: CASSLTEQLPYEQYF

J gene: TRBJ1-2
D gene: -
clone size: -
V gene: TRBV6-6
CDR3 length: 15
CDR3 DNA: TGTGCCAGCAGTTACGAGGGGTCGGGCAACTATGGCTACACCTTC
CDR3 protein: CASSYEGSGNYGYTF

J gene: TRBJ2-2
D gene: TRBD1
clone size: once
V gene: TRBV4-2
CDR3 length: 15
CDR3 DNA: TGTGCCAGCAGCCAAGATCAGGCAGGGGGCTGGGAGCTGTTTTTT
CDR3 protein: CASSQDQAGGWELFF

J gene: TRBJ2-3
D gene: TRBD2
clone size: -
V gene: TRBV9
CDR3 length: 16
CDR3 DNA: TGTGCCAGCAGCGTAGATAGCGGGGGGCGGTTAGATACGCAGTATTTT
CDR3 protein: CASSVDSGGRLDTQYF

J gene: TRBJ2-7
D gene: -
clone size: -
V gene: TRBV30
CDR3 length: 16
CDR3 DNA: TGTGCCTGGAGTGCACTCGGCGGGATAAGGGCCTACGAGCAGTACTTC
CDR3 protein: CAWSALGGIRAYEQYF

J gene: TRBJ2-3
D gene: -
clone size: -
V gene: TRBV2
CDR3 length: 16
CDR3 DNA: TGTGCCAGCAGTGAAGGGACAGACTATTTCACAGATACGCAGTATTTT
CDR3 protein: CASSEGTDYFTDTQYF

J gene: TRBJ1-6
D gene: -
clone size: -
V gene: TRBV7-8
CDR3 length: 17
CDR3 DNA: TGTGCCAGCAGCCCAAGACACCTCAAGTGGGTTAATTCACCCCTCCACTTT
CDR3 protein: CASSPRHLKWVNSPLHF

J gene: TRBJ2-5
D gene: TRBD1
clone size: -
V gene: TRBV14
CDR3 length: 15
CDR3 DNA: TGTGCCAGCAGCCAATACAGGGGTAGAGGAGAGACCCAGTACTTC
CDR3 protein: CASSQYRGRGETQYF

J gene: TRBJ1-1
D gene: -
clone size: -
V gene: TRBV28
CDR3 length: 14
CDR3 DNA: TGTGCCAGCAGTTTCCCAGGGACGAACACTGAAGCTTTCTTT
CDR3 protein: CASSFPGTNTEAFF

J gene: TRBJ2-5
D gene: -
clone size: once
V gene: TRBV7-7
CDR3 length: 13
CDR3 DNA: TGTGCTAGCAGCCAGGGAGGCCAAGAGACCCAGTACTTC
CDR3 protein: CASSQGGQETQYF

J gene: TRBJ1-1
D gene: TRBD1
clone size: -
V gene: TRBV4-1
CDR3 length: 13
CDR3 DNA: TGCGCCAGCAGCCAACAGATGGACAGGGAAGCTTTCTTT
CDR3 protein: CASSQQMDREAFF

J gene: TRBJ2-7
D gene: TRBD1
clone size: -
V gene: TRBV4-1
CDR3 length: 15
CDR3 DNA: TGCGCCAGCAGCCCCTCCGGGACAGGGACCTACGAGCAGTACTTC
CDR3 protein: CASSPSGTGTYEQYF

J gene: TRBJ1-4
D gene: TRBD1
clone size: -
V gene: TRBV5-1
CDR3 length: 15
CDR3 DNA: TGCGCCAGCAGCTTGGAGGGACAGCCAAATGAAAAACTGTTTTTT
CDR3 protein: CASSLEGQPNEKLFF

J gene: TRBJ1-1
D gene: TRBD1
clone size: -
V gene: TRBV19
CDR3 length: 15
CDR3 DNA: TGTGCCAGTAGGGGACAGGGGATCATGAACACTGAAGCTTTCTTT
CDR3 protein: CASRGQGIMNTEAFF

J gene: TRBJ2-3
D gene: TRBD2
clone size: -
V gene: TRBV5-1
CDR3 length: 15
CDR3 DNA: TGCGCCAGCAGCTTGGTGGCTAGCGGGGGGGATACGCAGTATTTT
CDR3 protein: CASSLVASGGDTQYF

J gene: TRBJ2-1
D gene: TRBD2
clone size: -
V gene: TRBV6-5
CDR3 length: 16
CDR3 DNA: TGTGCCAGCAGTTACTCGACTAGCGGGAGACTCAATGAGCAGTTCTTC
CDR3 protein: CASSYSTSGRLNEQFF

J gene: TRBJ2-7
D gene: -
clone size: once
V gene: TRBV7-9
CDR3 length: 13
CDR3 DNA: TGTGCCAGCAGCTTAATTAGGAACTACGAGCAGTACTTC
CDR3 protein: CASSLIRNYEQYF

J gene: TRBJ1-6
D gene: -
clone size: -
V gene: TRBV19
CDR3 length: 14
CDR3 DNA: TGTGCCACCGAGGGTTTAGAAATCAATTCACCCCTCCACTTT
CDR3 protein: CATEGLEINSPLHF

J gene: TRBJ2-5
D gene: -
clone size: -
V gene: TRBV7-2
CDR3 length: 14
CDR3 DNA: TGTGCCAGCAGCCTTACAGCACAGCAAGAGACCCAGTACTTC
CDR3 protein: CASSLTAQQETQYF

J gene: TRBJ1-1
D gene: TRBD1
clone size: few
V gene: TRBV30
CDR3 length: 15
CDR3 DNA: TGTGCCGGACAAATCCTGGGACAGGGTAACACTGAAGCTTTCTTT
CDR3 protein: CAGQILGQGNTEAFF

J gene: TRBJ2-5
D gene: -
clone size: -
V gene: TRBV2
CDR3 length: 13
CDR3 DNA: TGTGCCAGCAGTCGTGTTCTCCAAGAGACCCAGTACTTC
CDR3 protein: CASSRVLQETQYF

J gene: TRBJ2-5
D gene: TRBD1
clone size: -
V gene: TRBV27
CDR3 length: 14
CDR3 DNA: TGTGCCAGCAGTTTAACAGGGGGAAGAGAGACCCAGTACTTC
CDR3 protein: CASSLTGGRETQYF

J gene: TRBJ2-7
D gene: -
clone size: -
V gene: TRBV9
CDR3 length: 15
CDR3 DNA: TGTGCCAGCAGCGTTGAGGGGGTCCCTACCTACGAGCAGTACTTC
CDR3 protein: CASSVEGVPTYEQYF

J gene: TRBJ2-3
D gene: -
clone size: -
V gene: TRBV27
CDR3 length: 14
CDR3 DNA: TGTGCCAGCAGTTTACTCCAGGGCGCAGATACGCAGTATTTT
CDR3 protein: CASSLLQGADTQYF

J gene: TRBJ2-3
D gene: -
clone size: -
V gene: TRBV10-3
CDR3 length: 16
CDR3 DNA: TGTGCCATCAGTGAGTCAGATAGCGACCTCACAGATACGCAGTATTTT
CDR3 protein: CAISESDSDLTDTQYF

J gene: TRBJ2-7
D gene: -
clone size: -
V gene: TRBV19
CDR3 length: 11
CDR3 DNA: TGTGCCAGTAGTACAGGGATCGAGCAGTACTTC
CDR3 protein: CASSTGIEQYF

J gene: TRBJ1-5
D gene: -
clone size: -
V gene: TRBV25-1
CDR3 length: 13
CDR3 DNA: TGTGCCAGCAGTGCTCTAGGGGGTCAGCCCCAGCATTTT
CDR3 protein: CASSALGGQPQHF

J gene: TRBJ1-4
D gene: -
clone size: -
V gene: TRBV6-5
CDR3 length: 16
CDR3 DNA: TGTGCCAGCAGTTACTCAGGAGGTCTTGCTAATGAAAAACTGTTTTTT
CDR3 protein: CASSYSGGLANEKLFF

J gene: TRBJ1-2
D gene: -
clone size: -
V gene: TRBV6-5
CDR3 length: 13
CDR3 DNA: TGTGCCAGCAGCTATGGACAGAGCTATGGCTACACCTTC
CDR3 protein: CASSYGQSYGYTF

J gene: TRBJ1-2
D gene: -
clone size: -
V gene: TRBV27
CDR3 length: 12
CDR3 DNA: TGTGCCAGCAGTTTACGAGGGAATGGCTACACCTTC
CDR3 protein: CASSLRGNGYTF

J gene: TRBJ1-2
D gene: -
clone size: -
V gene: TRBV13
CDR3 length: 16
CDR3 DNA: TGTGCCAGCAGCTTAAGCGACGGACAGCCCTTCTATGGCTACACCTTC
CDR3 protein: CASSLSDGQPFYGYTF

J gene: TRBJ2-6
D gene: -
clone size: -
V gene: TRBV14
CDR3 length: 14
CDR3 DNA: TGTGCCAGCAGCCAGCCCTACGGGGCCAACGTCCTGACTTTC
CDR3 protein: CASSQPYGANVLTF

J gene: TRBJ2-6
D gene: -
clone size: -
V gene: TRBV28
CDR3 length: 18
CDR3 DNA: TGTGCCAGCAGTTTAACAGGGGAGGAGTCTTATGGGGCCAACGTCCTGACTTTC
CDR3 protein: CASSLTGEESYGANVLTF

J gene: TRBJ2-7
D gene: -
clone size: -
V gene: TRBV4-3
CDR3 length: 11
CDR3 DNA: TGCGCCAGCAGCCAACATAGCGAGCAGTACTTC
CDR3 protein: CASSQHSEQYF

J gene: TRBJ2-7
D gene: TRBD1
clone size: -
V gene: TRBV9
CDR3 length: 17
CDR3 DNA: TGTGCCAGCAGCATTAACCCCGGACAGGCTTCAACCTACGAGCAGTACTTC
CDR3 protein: CASSINPGQASTYEQYF

J gene: TRBJ2-3
D gene: -
clone size: -
V gene: TRBV30
CDR3 length: 11
CDR3 DNA: TGTGCCTGGAGTCCATCAGATACGCAGTATTTT
CDR3 protein: CAWSPSDTQYF

J gene: TRBJ2-6
D gene: -
clone size: -
V gene: TRBV18
CDR3 length: 18
CDR3 DNA: TGTGCCAGCTCACCACCGGGGGGAGAGAATTCTGGGGCCAACGTCCTGACTTTC
CDR3 protein: CASSPPGGENSGANVLTF

J gene: TRBJ2-7
D gene: -
clone size: -
V gene: TRBV7-6
CDR3 length: 14
CDR3 DNA: TGTGCCAGCAGCTTAGCGATCAGGGGTAACGAGCAGTACTTC
CDR3 protein: CASSLAIRGNEQYF

J gene: TRBJ1-3
D gene: -
clone size: -
V gene: TRBV27
CDR3 length: 12
CDR3 DNA: TGTGCCAGCGTTTCCTCTGGAAACACCATATATTTT
CDR3 protein: CASVSSGNTIYF

J gene: TRBJ2-1
D gene: TRBD1
clone size: -
V gene: TRBV29-1
CDR3 length: 14
CDR3 DNA: TGCAGCGTAGACGAACCGGGACAGGACAATGAGCAGTTCTTC
CDR3 protein: CSVDEPGQDNEQFF